These T cell receptor beta chains were read from a single sample in a study of blood T cell repertoires in COVID-19. The assay was immunoSEQ multiplex PCR, and TCRdb's table has in-frame clones only and misses some. The sample has roughly 91,000 clones, less than 85% seen once. The material sequenced was peripheral blood. Receptors originate from an older man with acute or convalescent COVID-19. Each CDR3 is given with its conserved first and last residue. The order of the fields is V gene, J gene, clone size, D gene, CDR3 DNA, CDR3 protein. A D gene is named only where the DNA matches it firmly. Expanded clones are given a class, and other clones once, few, many or no size at all.

>TRBV7-9|TRBJ2-7|-|TRBD1
TGTGCCAGCAGCCGACCGGGACAGGGTTTCTACGAGCAGTACTTC
CASSRPGQGFYEQYF
>TRBV28|TRBJ2-2|-|TRBD1
TGTGCCAGCAGAAAAGAACAGGGGGCGCCCGGGGAGCTGTTTTTT
CASRKEQGAPGELFF
>TRBV20-1|TRBJ2-3|-|-
TGCAGTGCTAGTGGGCAGGAAAGGCAGTATTTT
CSASGQERQYF
>TRBV24-1|TRBJ2-3|-|-
TGTGCCACCAGTGATTTTGGAGGTGCGGATACGCAGTATTTT
CATSDFGGADTQYF
>TRBV5-8|TRBJ1-1|once|-
TGTGCCAGCAGCCCCGGACCGGGGGCTGAAGCTTTCTTT
CASSPGPGAEAFF
>TRBV3-1/TRBV3-2|TRBJ1-3|many|-
TGTGCCAGCAGCCACAACCCAGGACAGTTCTCTGGAAACACCATATATTTT
CASSHNPGQFSGNTIYF
>TRBV6-5|TRBJ1-1|-|-
TGTGCCAGCAGTACGGTGGGCAGACAAGAAGCTTTCTTT
CASSTVGRQEAFF
>TRBV6-5|TRBJ1-1|-|-
TGTGCCAGCAGTCTTGGACAGAAGACTGAAGCTTTCTTT
CASSLGQKTEAFF
>TRBV5-4|TRBJ1-1|once|TRBD1
TGTGCCAGCAGGTCCGGGACAGGGGGGAAAACTGAAGCTTTCTTT
CASRSGTGGKTEAFF
>TRBV24-1|TRBJ2-2|-|TRBD1
TGTGCCACCAGTGATTTGGACAGGGCCCCCGGGGAGCTGTTTTTT
CATSDLDRAPGELFF
>TRBV18|TRBJ1-2|-|-
TGTGCCAGCTCACCAAATCACAGGAGTAACTATGGCTACACCTTC
CASSPNHRSNYGYTF
>TRBV9|TRBJ1-2|-|TRBD1
TGTGCCAGCAGCGTAGGAGGGACAGGGGGTTATGGCTACACCTTC
CASSVGGTGGYGYTF
>TRBV5-6|TRBJ1-2|-|-
TGTGCCAGCAGCCCGGACATTTACTATGGCTACACCTTC
CASSPDIYYGYTF
>TRBV14|TRBJ2-5|once|TRBD2
TGTGCCAGCAGCCAAGATCGGGGGGATGAGACCCAGTACTTC
CASSQDRGDETQYF
>TRBV28|TRBJ1-3|once|TRBD1
TGTGCCAGCGGCGAAGGGGGCGAGGGTGGAAACACCATATATTTT
CASGEGGEGGNTIYF
>TRBV28|TRBJ1-4|-|-
TGTGCCAGCAGCCTATTGGGAGGCTATAATGAAAAACTGTTTTTT
CASSLLGGYNEKLFF
>TRBV2|TRBJ1-6|-|-
TGTGCCAGCAGTATGAGGGAAAATTATAATTCACCCCTCCACTTT
CASSMRENYNSPLHF
>TRBV5-1|TRBJ1-2|-|-
TGCGCCAGCAGCTCTGCCAACCCCGAGCATGGCTACACCTTC
CASSSANPEHGYTF
>TRBV7-9|TRBJ1-6|-|-
TGTGCCAGCAGCTTAATACGGCCGCAGGATAATTCACCCCTCCACTTT
CASSLIRPQDNSPLHF
>TRBV3-1/TRBV3-2|TRBJ1-4|-|-
TGTGCCAGCAGCCTTCGGACTGGTGAAAATGAAAAACTGTTTTTT
CASSLRTGENEKLFF
>TRBV5-1|TRBJ2-6|-|TRBD1
TGCGCCAGCAGGGACAGGGGCGCCTTCTCTGGGGCCAACGTCCTGACTTTC
CASRDRGAFSGANVLTF
>TRBV24-1|TRBJ2-5|once|-
TGTGCCACCAGTGATACGAAGGGGTCCCAAGAGACCCAGTACTTC
CATSDTKGSQETQYF
>TRBV7-8|TRBJ2-3|-|TRBD2
TGTGCCAGCACGACTTTGCGGGGGGCAGATACGCAGTATTTT
CASTTLRGADTQYF
>TRBV5-4|TRBJ1-2|-|TRBD1
TGTGCCAGCAGCAAAGACAGGGGGCAGGTCCGTACGGGTAACTATGGCTACACCTTC
CASSKDRGQVRTGNYGYTF
>TRBV30|TRBJ2-5|-|-
TGTGCCTGGAGTGAGGGGGTGGGGGCCCGGGAGACCCAGTACTTC
CAWSEGVGARETQYF
>TRBV19|TRBJ1-1|-|-
TGTGCCAGTAGTGAGTACACTGAAGCTTTCTTT
CASSEYTEAFF
>TRBV28|TRBJ1-3|-|TRBD1
TGTGCCAGCAGGTTGTTGGGACAGGGGGGAAACACCATATATTTT
CASRLLGQGGNTIYF
>TRBV5-1|TRBJ1-6|-|TRBD1
TGCGCCAGCAGTTCGACAGGGTATAATTCACCCCTCCACTTT
CASSSTGYNSPLHF
>TRBV5-1|TRBJ1-2|once|-
TGCGCCAGCAGCCGAGGGGACTCGAATCCCTTTGACTATGGCTACACCTTC
CASSRGDSNPFDYGYTF
>TRBV5-1|TRBJ2-2|-|TRBD1
TGCGCCAGCAGCTTGAAGGGGGCCTCCGGGGAGCTGTTTTTT
CASSLKGASGELFF
>TRBV5-1|TRBJ1-1|-|-
TGCGCCAGCAGCCTGAGCACACAGGTTTCTACCACTGAAGCTTTCTTT
CASSLSTQVSTTEAFF
>TRBV5-6|TRBJ1-2|-|-
TGTGCCAGCAGCTTGGCTTTAGGACAGTCTAACGGTGGCTACACCTTC
CASSLALGQSNGGYTF
>TRBV19|TRBJ2-5|-|-
TGTGCCAGTAGTTGGCGCGGGATCTCCCAAGAGACCCAGTACTTC
CASSWRGISQETQYF
>TRBV28|TRBJ2-1|-|TRBD1
TGTGCCAGCAGTTTGGACAGGGTGAGGAATGAGCAGTTCTTC
CASSLDRVRNEQFF
>TRBV4-1|TRBJ1-1|few|TRBD1
TGCGCCAGCAGCCCTACGGGACAGCTGAACACTGAAGCTTTCTTT
CASSPTGQLNTEAFF
>TRBV13|TRBJ1-6|-|TRBD1
TGTGCCAGCAGCCCACAAACAGGGACAGCAAATAATTCACCCCTCCACTTT
CASSPQTGTANNSPLHF
>TRBV3-1/TRBV3-2|TRBJ2-3|-|TRBD2
TGTGCCAGCAGCCAAGTGGGCATAGAGGTAGCGGGATTCACAGATACGCAGTATTTT
CASSQVGIEVAGFTDTQYF
>TRBV7-2|TRBJ1-3|-|TRBD1
TGTGCCAGCAGCCCCGGGCCCACAGGGGCTGGAAACACCATATATTTT
CASSPGPTGAGNTIYF
>TRBV5-1|TRBJ2-3|-|-
TGCGCCAGCAGCCGAATGGGGCACCCCACAGATACGCAGTATTTT
CASSRMGHPTDTQYF
>TRBV10-3|TRBJ1-5|-|-
TGTGCCATCAGTGACCAAAAGGCCCAGGGTCAGCCCCAGCATTTT
CAISDQKAQGQPQHF
>TRBV5-1|TRBJ2-2|-|-
TGCGCCAGCACCCCGCAGGGCAGGGCAGACACCGGGGAGCTGTTTTTT
CASTPQGRADTGELFF
>TRBV5-4|TRBJ2-5|-|TRBD1
TGTGCCAGCAGCTTGGAAAGGGGGCGGTTTGCGAAGACCCAGTACTTC
CASSLERGRFAKTQYF
>TRBV28|TRBJ2-4|-|TRBD1
TGTGCCAGCAGTAGACAGGGGACCAGGTCATTAGCCAAAAACATTCAGTACTTC
CASSRQGTRSLAKNIQYF
>TRBV5-8|TRBJ1-4|-|-
TGTGCCAGCAGCTCCTCGACAGTCGAACTGTTTTTT
CASSSSTVELFF
>TRBV9|TRBJ2-3|-|-
TGTGCCAGCAGCGTAGTAAACACAGATACGCAGTATTTT
CASSVVNTDTQYF
>TRBV9|TRBJ1-1|-|-
TGTGCCAGCAGCGTAGCGGGGGAAAACACTGAAGCTTTCTTT
CASSVAGENTEAFF
>TRBV2|TRBJ2-7|-|-
TGTGCCAGCAGTGACAGGGGCTACGAGCAGTACTTC
CASSDRGYEQYF
>TRBV5-1|TRBJ1-4|once|TRBD1
TGCGCCAGCAGCGTGACGGGACAGACTAATGAAAAACTGTTTTTT
CASSVTGQTNEKLFF
>TRBV27|TRBJ1-1|-|-
TGTGCCAGCAGTTTCTCAGGGTTGAACACTGAAGCTTTCTTT
CASSFSGLNTEAFF
>TRBV12-3/TRBV12-4|TRBJ1-1|-|-
TGTGCCAGCACTTGGGAGGGTAACACTGAAGCTTTCTTT
CASTWEGNTEAFF
>TRBV9|TRBJ2-3|-|TRBD1
TGTGCCAGCAGCGCCTCCCGGGACAGGGTGTCAAGTACGCAGTATTTT
CASSASRDRVSSTQYF
>TRBV12-5|TRBJ1-4|-|TRBD1
TGTGCTAGTGGTTTAGGGGACAGGGGGCTAGCGGAAAAACTGTTTTTT
CASGLGDRGLAEKLFF
>TRBV7-7|TRBJ2-3|-|-
TGTGCTAGCAGCTTAACAGGGGAGGTTGGAGATACGCAGTATTTT
CASSLTGEVGDTQYF
>TRBV5-1|TRBJ2-5|-|TRBD2
TGCGCCAGCAGCCGTCTAGCGGGGGAGGAGACCCAGTACTTC
CASSRLAGEETQYF
>TRBV5-6|TRBJ1-4|-|TRBD1
TGTGCCAGCAGCTTGGCCAAGGGACAGCCTCAAAAACTGTTTTTT
CASSLAKGQPQKLFF
>TRBV19|TRBJ1-3|-|-
TGTGCCAGTAGTTCGAACACTGGAAACACCATATATTTT
CASSSNTGNTIYF
>TRBV6-1|TRBJ2-2|-|TRBD1
TGTGCCAGCAGTGAACAAACAGGGGTCACCGGGGAGCTGTTTTTT
CASSEQTGVTGELFF